Here is one TCR beta chain with its context. Its cognate antigen is unknown. These data belong to a study of T-cell reconstitution after alpha-beta-depleted transplantation in children. Study-wide results and caveats: About two months after transplant, alpha-beta T cells reportedly came from several hundred expanded graft clones. Most T-cell counts and diversity one year after the transplant came from T cells that were newly produced. TCRbeta diversity was high at day 60 in some patients (a result of surviving recipient T cells and thymic progenitors).

For TCRbeta, the library was prepared with unique molecular identifiers. One entry per CDR3 protein, called by TCRdb with MiXCR from the PCR reads. The table shows about 420,000 distinct CDR3 sequences, with roughly 17% occurring only once. The sequencing used PBMCs, mostly from graft donor cells, collected 360 days after TCRalphabeta/CD19-depleted stem cell transplant. The TCR sequence derives from a boy in the first two years of life who had a stem cell transplant for Wiskott-Aldrich syndrome, so the T cells may come from the graft donor.

The CDR3 coding sequence is TGCAGTGCTAGAGGACGAAGGACTAGCCCCTACGAGCAGTACTTC. Protein: CSARGRRTSPYEQYF. The chain joins TRBV20-1 to TRBJ2-7, with 8 bases fitting TRBD2. This CDR3 comprises 15 residues. Germline V CDR1 and CDR2: DFQATT, SNEGSKA (reference sequence). Losses at the gene ends were 1 base for V and 2 bases for J; bases not matched to a gene: 7.